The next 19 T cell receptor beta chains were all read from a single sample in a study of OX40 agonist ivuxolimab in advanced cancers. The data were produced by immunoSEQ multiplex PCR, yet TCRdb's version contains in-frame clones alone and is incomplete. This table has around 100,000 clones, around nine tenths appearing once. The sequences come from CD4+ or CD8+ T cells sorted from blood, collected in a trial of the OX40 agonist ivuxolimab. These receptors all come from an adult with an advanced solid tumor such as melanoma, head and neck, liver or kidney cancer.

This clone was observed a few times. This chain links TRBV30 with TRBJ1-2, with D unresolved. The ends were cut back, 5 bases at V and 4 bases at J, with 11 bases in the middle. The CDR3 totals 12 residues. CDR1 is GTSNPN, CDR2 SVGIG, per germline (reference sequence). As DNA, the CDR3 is TGTGCCTGGTCCACCAATGGCTATGGCTACACCTTC. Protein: CAWSTNGYGYTF.

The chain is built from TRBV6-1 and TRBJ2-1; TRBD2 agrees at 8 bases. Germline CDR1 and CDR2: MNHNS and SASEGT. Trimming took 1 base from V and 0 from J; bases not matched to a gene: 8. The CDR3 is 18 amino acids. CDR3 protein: CASSEVASGRYSYNEQFF. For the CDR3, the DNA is TGTGCCAGCAGTGAAGTAGCTAGCGGGCGATACTCCTACAATGAGCAGTTCTTC.

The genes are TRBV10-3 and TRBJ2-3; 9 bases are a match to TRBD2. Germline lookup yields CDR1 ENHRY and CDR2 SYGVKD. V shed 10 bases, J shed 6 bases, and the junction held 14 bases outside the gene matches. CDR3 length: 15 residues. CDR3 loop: CATRGTSSFFDTQYF. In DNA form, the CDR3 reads TGTGCCACCAGGGGGACTAGCAGTTTTTTTGATACGCAGTATTTT.

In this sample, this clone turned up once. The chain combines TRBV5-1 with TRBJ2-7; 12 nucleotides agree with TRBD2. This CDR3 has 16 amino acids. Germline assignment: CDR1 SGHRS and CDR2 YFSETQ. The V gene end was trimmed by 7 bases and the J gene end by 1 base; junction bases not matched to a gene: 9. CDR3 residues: CASQTSGRGPSYEQYF. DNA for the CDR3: TGCGCCAGCCAGACTAGCGGGAGAGGACCGTCCTACGAGCAGTACTTC.

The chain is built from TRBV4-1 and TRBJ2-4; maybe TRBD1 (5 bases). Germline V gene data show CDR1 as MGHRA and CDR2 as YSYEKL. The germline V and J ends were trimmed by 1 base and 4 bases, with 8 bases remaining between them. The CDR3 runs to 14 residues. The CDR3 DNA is TGCGCCAGCAGCCAAGGACAGATTAAAAACATTCAGTACTTC. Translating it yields CASSQGQIKNIQYF.

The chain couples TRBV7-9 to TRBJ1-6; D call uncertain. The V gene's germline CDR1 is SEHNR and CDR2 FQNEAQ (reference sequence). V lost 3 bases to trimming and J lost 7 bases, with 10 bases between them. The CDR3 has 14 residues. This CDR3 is CASSFGGSNSPLHF. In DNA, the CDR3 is TGTGCCAGCAGCTTTGGTGGGTCCAATTCACCCCTCCACTTT.

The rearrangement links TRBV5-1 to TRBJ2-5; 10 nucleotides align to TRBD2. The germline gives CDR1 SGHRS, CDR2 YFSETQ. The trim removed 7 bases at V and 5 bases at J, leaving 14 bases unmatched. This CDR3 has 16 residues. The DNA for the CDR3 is TGCGCCAGCGGACCCACTAGCGGGACCGCCTGGGAGACCCAGTACTTC. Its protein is CASGPTSGTAWETQYF.

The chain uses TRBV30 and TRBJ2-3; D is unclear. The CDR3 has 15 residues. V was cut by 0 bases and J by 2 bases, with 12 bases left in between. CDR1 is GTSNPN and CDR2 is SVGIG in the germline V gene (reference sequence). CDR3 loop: CAWSVPVQITDTQYF. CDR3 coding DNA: TGTGCCTGGAGTGTCCCTGTCCAAATCACAGATACGCAGTATTTT. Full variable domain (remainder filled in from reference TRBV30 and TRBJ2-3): SQTIHQWPATLVQPVGSPLSLECTVEGTSNPNLYWYRQAAGRGLQLLFYSVGIGQISSEVPQNLSASRPQDRQFILSSKKLLLSDSGFYLCAWSVPVQITDTQYFGPGTRLTVL.

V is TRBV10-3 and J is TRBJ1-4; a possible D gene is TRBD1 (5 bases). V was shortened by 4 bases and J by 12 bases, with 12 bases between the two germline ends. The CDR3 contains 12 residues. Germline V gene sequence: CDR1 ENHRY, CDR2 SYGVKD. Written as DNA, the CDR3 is TGTGCCATCAGTGCTACAGGCCTCGAACTGTTTTTT. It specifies CAISATGLELFF.

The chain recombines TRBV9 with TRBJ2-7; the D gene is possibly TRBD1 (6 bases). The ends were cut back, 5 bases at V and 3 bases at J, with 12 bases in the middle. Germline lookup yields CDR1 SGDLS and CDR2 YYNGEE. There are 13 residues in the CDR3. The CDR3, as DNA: TGTGCCAGCAGTGGACAGCCAAACTACGAGCAGTACTTC. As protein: CASSGQPNYEQYF.

CDR3 region: CASSFGTAPLHF. The CDR3 bases are TGTGCCAGCAGCTTTGGGACAGCGCCCCTCCACTTT. The rearrangement uses TRBV11-2 and TRBJ1-6, with 7 nucleotides matching TRBD1. The CDR3 has 12 amino acids. V lost 3 bases, J lost 13 bases, and 3 bases stayed unmatched. CDR1 is SGHAT and CDR2 is FQNNGV in the germline V gene. Variable domain in full (rest from reference TRBV11-2 and TRBJ1-6): EAGVAQSPRYKIIEKRQSVAFWCNPISGHATLYWYQQILGQGPKLLIQFQNNGVVDDSQLPKDRFSAERLKGVDSTLKIQPAKLEDSAVYLCASSFGTAPLHFGNGTRLTVT.

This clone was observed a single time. The CDR3 DNA follows: TGTGCCAGCAGTGAACCAGATACGCAGTATTTT. Encoded protein: CASSEPDTQYF. V usage is TRBV6-5 and J usage is TRBJ2-3; D remains ambiguous. CDR3 size: 11 residues. The V gene lost 5 bases and the J gene lost 4 bases, with 4 bases spanning the gap. Germline V gene lookup returns CDR1 MNHEY and CDR2 SVGAGI.

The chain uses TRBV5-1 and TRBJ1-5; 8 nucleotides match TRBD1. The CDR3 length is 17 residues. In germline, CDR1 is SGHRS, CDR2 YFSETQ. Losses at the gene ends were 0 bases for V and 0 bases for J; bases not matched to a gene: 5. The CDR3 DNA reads TGCGCCAGCAGCTTGGGTTTCGGGACAGGTAGCAATCAGCCCCAGCATTTT. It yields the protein CASSLGFGTGSNQPQHF.

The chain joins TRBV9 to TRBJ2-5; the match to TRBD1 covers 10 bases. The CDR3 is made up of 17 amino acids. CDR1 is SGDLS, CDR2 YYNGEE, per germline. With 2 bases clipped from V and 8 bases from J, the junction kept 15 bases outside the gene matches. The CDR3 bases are TGTGCCAGCAGCGTTCCCGGGACAGGGGCCTTTGGGTACACCCAGTACTTC. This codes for CASSVPGTGAFGYTQYF. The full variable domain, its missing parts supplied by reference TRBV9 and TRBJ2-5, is DSGVTQTPKHLITATGQRVTLRCSPRSGDLSVYWYQQSLDQGLQFLIQYYNGEERAKGNILERFSAQQFPDLHSELNLSSLELGDSALYFCASSVPGTGAFGYTQYFGPGTRLLVL.

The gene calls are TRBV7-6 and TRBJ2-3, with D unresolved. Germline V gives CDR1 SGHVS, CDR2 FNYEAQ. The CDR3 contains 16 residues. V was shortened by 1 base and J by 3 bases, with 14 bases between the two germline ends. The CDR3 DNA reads TGTGCCAGCAGCTTAGGGTCCAGGTCCGTAACAGATACGCAGTATTTT. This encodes CASSLGSRSVTDTQYF.

The chain's CDR3 is CASRNRLAKNIQYF. Written as DNA, the CDR3 is TGTGCCAGTAGGAACCGTCTAGCCAAAAACATTCAGTACTTC. The chain recombines TRBV19 with TRBJ2-4, with D unclear. CDR3 size: 14 residues. Germline CDR1 reads LNHDA; CDR2 reads SQIVND (reference sequence). V was pared by 6 bases and J by 0 bases, with 9 bases between.

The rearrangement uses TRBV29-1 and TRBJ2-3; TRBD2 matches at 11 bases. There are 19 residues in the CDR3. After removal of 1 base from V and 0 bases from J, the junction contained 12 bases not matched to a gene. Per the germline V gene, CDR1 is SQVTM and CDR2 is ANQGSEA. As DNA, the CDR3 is TGCAGCGTTGAAGCCCGCCGGTCTAGCGGGGGGTATAGCACAGATACGCAGTATTTT. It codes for CSVEARRSSGGYSTDTQYF.

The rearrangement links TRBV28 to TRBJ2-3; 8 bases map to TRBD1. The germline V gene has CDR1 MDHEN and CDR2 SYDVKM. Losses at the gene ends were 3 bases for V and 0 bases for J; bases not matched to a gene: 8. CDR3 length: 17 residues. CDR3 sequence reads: CASSFNPGQASTDTQYF. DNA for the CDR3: TGTGCCAGCAGTTTTAACCCGGGACAGGCAAGCACAGATACGCAGTATTTT.

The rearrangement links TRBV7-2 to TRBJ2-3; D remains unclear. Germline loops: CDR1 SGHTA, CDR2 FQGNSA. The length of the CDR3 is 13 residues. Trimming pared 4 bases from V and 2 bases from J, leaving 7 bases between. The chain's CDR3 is CASSWGFTDTQYF. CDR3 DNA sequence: TGTGCCAGCAGCTGGGGTTTCACAGATACGCAGTATTTT.